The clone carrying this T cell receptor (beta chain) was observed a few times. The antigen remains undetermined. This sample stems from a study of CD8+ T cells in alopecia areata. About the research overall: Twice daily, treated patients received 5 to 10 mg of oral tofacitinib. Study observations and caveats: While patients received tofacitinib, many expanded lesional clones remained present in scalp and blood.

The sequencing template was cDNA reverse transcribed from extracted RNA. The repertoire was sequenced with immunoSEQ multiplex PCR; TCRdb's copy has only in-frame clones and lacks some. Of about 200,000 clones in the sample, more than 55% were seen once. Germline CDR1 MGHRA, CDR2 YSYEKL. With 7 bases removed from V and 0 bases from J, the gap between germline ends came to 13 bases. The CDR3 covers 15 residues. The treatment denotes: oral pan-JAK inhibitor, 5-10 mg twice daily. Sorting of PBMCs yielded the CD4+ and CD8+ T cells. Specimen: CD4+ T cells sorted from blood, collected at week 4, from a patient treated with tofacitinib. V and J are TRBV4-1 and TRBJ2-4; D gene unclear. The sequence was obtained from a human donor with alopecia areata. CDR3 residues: CASKVRALAKNIQYF. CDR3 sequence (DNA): TGCGCCAGCAAAGTACGTGCACTAGCCAAAAACATTCAGTACTTC.